These 4 T cell receptor beta chains were sequenced from one sample in a study of blood T cell repertoires in COVID-19. TCRdb's table, derived via immunoSEQ multiplex PCR, lists solely in-frame clones and lacks some. The repertoire has roughly 350,000 clones, 88% of them found once; the top ten carry more than 5.5%. Sequenced input: peripheral blood. These receptor sequences come from a woman in her seventies with COVID-19, enrolled during active disease.

The chain employs TRBV7-2 and TRBJ2-7; no firm D call. The CDR3 length is 14 residues. Germline lookup yields CDR1 SGHTA and CDR2 FQGNSA. The ends were cut back, 2 bases at V and 3 bases at J, with 11 bases in the middle. The CDR3 DNA reads as TGTGCCAGCAGCTTACAGGTAACCAGCTACGAGCAGTACTTC. This sequence encodes CASSLQVTSYEQYF.

The chain uses TRBV27 and TRBJ1-2; the match to TRBD1 covers 12 bases. This CDR3 has 15 amino acids. The germline CDR1 and CDR2 sequences are MNHEY and SMNVEV (reference sequence). Trimming removed 3 bases from V and 6 bases from J; junction bases left unmatched: 5. CDR3 sequence reads: CASSFSGTGGNGYTF. The CDR3 region has the DNA TGTGCCAGCAGTTTTTCCGGGACAGGGGGCAATGGCTACACCTTC.

The chain is built from TRBV27 and TRBJ2-7; 7 nucleotides line up with TRBD1. Trimming took 6 bases from V and 3 from J; bases not matched to a gene: 2. The CDR3 has 12 amino acids. Germline-derived CDR1 and CDR2 are MNHEY and SMNVEV (reference sequence). In DNA, the CDR3 is TGTGCCAGCAGGGGACAGCGCTACGAGCAGTACTTC. Residues: CASRGQRYEQYF.

Ten or more counts support this clone. This sequence joins TRBV28 and TRBJ1-6; D is undetermined. Germline assignment: CDR1 MDHEN and CDR2 SYDVKM. V lost 6 bases, J lost 0 bases, and 9 bases lay in between. This CDR3 is 15 amino acids long. CDR3 coding DNA: TGTGCCAGCAGCCCTCCGGGCTCCTATAATTCACCCCTCCACTTT. It yields the protein CASSPPGSYNSPLHF.